These T cell receptor beta chains were read from a single sample in a study of cytomegalovirus exposure and HLA in healthy donors. Only in-frame clones appear in the TCRdb table, and some are missing; sequencing was by immunoSEQ multiplex PCR. Of approximately 150,000 clones in the sample, roughly 79% were seen once. The sample was PBMCs. These receptor sequences come from a man in his forties or fifties in good health and CMV-seropositive. CDR3s include the opening cysteine and the closing phenylalanine or tryptophan. Fields, in order: CDR3 DNA, CDR3 protein, J gene, D gene, V gene, clone size. The D gene is left open where the match is weak. Where a row states a size, it is once, few, many or the class of an expanded clone; other rows omit it.

CDR3 DNA: TGCGCCAGCAGCTCCTCCCAATACGAGCAGTACTTC; CDR3 protein: CASSSSQYEQYF; J gene: TRBJ2-7; D gene: -; V gene: TRBV5-1; clone size: -
CDR3 DNA: TGTGCCAGCAGTTTACCGGGACAGGGGAACTATGGCTACACCTTC; CDR3 protein: CASSLPGQGNYGYTF; J gene: TRBJ1-2; D gene: TRBD1; V gene: TRBV28; clone size: -
CDR3 DNA: TGTGCCTGGAGTCGGGGGGGGCTAGCTGGCGAGCAGTACTTC; CDR3 protein: CAWSRGGLAGEQYF; J gene: TRBJ2-7; D gene: TRBD2; V gene: TRBV30; clone size: -
CDR3 DNA: TGTGCCAGCAGCCAAGATAACGAGCAGTACTTC; CDR3 protein: CASSQDNEQYF; J gene: TRBJ2-7; D gene: -; V gene: TRBV4-2; clone size: -
CDR3 DNA: TGTGCCAGCAGTAAACCGGGACAGGGGGCTTGGGAGCAGTACTTC; CDR3 protein: CASSKPGQGAWEQYF; J gene: TRBJ2-7; D gene: TRBD1; V gene: TRBV6-6; clone size: -
CDR3 DNA: TGTGCCAGCAGCGTAGACCCCACAGGGGGTGGCTACACCTTC; CDR3 protein: CASSVDPTGGGYTF; J gene: TRBJ1-2; D gene: TRBD1; V gene: TRBV9; clone size: -
CDR3 DNA: TGTGCCTGGAGTCGGGGGGGGCTAGCTGGCGAGCAGTACTTC; CDR3 protein: CAWSRGGLAGEQYF; J gene: TRBJ2-7; D gene: TRBD2; V gene: TRBV30; clone size: -
CDR3 DNA: TGTGCCAGCAGGACACAGGGGGCAAATGGCTACACCTTC; CDR3 protein: CASRTQGANGYTF; J gene: TRBJ1-2; D gene: TRBD1; V gene: TRBV6-5; clone size: -
CDR3 DNA: TGTGCCAGCAGCACTAGCACAGGTGCGGGAGAGCAGTACTTC; CDR3 protein: CASSTSTGAGEQYF; J gene: TRBJ2-7; D gene: -; V gene: TRBV11-2; clone size: -
CDR3 DNA: TGTGCCAGCAGCTTAACTGGGGGACACCCTAACTATGGCTACACCTTC; CDR3 protein: CASSLTGGHPNYGYTF; J gene: TRBJ1-2; D gene: -; V gene: TRBV7-2; clone size: -
CDR3 DNA: TGCAGCGTTCAGGGGACCGCGGGTTCACCCCTCCACTTT; CDR3 protein: CSVQGTAGSPLHF; J gene: TRBJ1-6; D gene: -; V gene: TRBV29-1; clone size: once
CDR3 DNA: TGTGCCAGTTCTCAGGGGTCCTACAATGAGCAGTTCTTC; CDR3 protein: CASSQGSYNEQFF; J gene: TRBJ2-1; D gene: -; V gene: TRBV6-5; clone size: -
CDR3 DNA: TGTGCCAGCAGCCCCAATCGGGAAAAACTGTTTTTT; CDR3 protein: CASSPNREKLFF; J gene: TRBJ1-4; D gene: -; V gene: TRBV7-8; clone size: -
CDR3 DNA: TGTGCCAGCAGCTTGGAACAGGGGGAAGCTTTCTTT; CDR3 protein: CASSLEQGEAFF; J gene: TRBJ1-1; D gene: TRBD1; V gene: TRBV5-4; clone size: -
CDR3 DNA: TGTGCCAGCAGTTTTGGGACAGGGGGAACTCAGCCCCAGCATTTT; CDR3 protein: CASSFGTGGTQPQHF; J gene: TRBJ1-5; D gene: TRBD1; V gene: TRBV28; clone size: few
CDR3 DNA: TGTGCCACTCATACGGGAGGCACCTACAATGAGCAGTTCTTC; CDR3 protein: CATHTGGTYNEQFF; J gene: TRBJ2-1; D gene: TRBD2; V gene: TRBV5-6; clone size: -
CDR3 DNA: TGTGCCAGCTCACTTGACAGTATCTCATACGAGCAGTACTTC; CDR3 protein: CASSLDSISYEQYF; J gene: TRBJ2-7; D gene: -; V gene: TRBV18; clone size: -
CDR3 DNA: TGCGCCAGCACGGTTGGACAGAGCTCTGGGGCCAACGGCCTGACTTTC; CDR3 protein: CASTVGQSSGANGLTF; J gene: TRBJ2-6; D gene: -; V gene: TRBV5-1; clone size: -
CDR3 DNA: TGTGCCAGCAGCGTTGGGACTAGCTGGTTTCGCGAGCAGTACTTC; CDR3 protein: CASSVGTSWFREQYF; J gene: TRBJ2-7; D gene: TRBD2; V gene: TRBV5-1; clone size: -
CDR3 DNA: TGCGCCAGCAGGAGGGGACTAGCGGGAACGAGCTCCTACGAGCAGTACTTC; CDR3 protein: CASRRGLAGTSSYEQYF; J gene: TRBJ2-7; D gene: TRBD2; V gene: TRBV5-1; clone size: -
CDR3 DNA: TGTGCCAGCAGCTTGTTCCTCCTAGCGGGAGGGACCGGGGAGCTGTTTTTT; CDR3 protein: CASSLFLLAGGTGELFF; J gene: TRBJ2-2; D gene: TRBD2; V gene: TRBV5-5; clone size: -
CDR3 DNA: TGCGCCAGCAGTGAGCGTAGGGAGACAGATACGCAGTATTTT; CDR3 protein: CASSERRETDTQYF; J gene: TRBJ2-3; D gene: -; V gene: TRBV10-2; clone size: -
CDR3 DNA: TGCGCCAGCAGCCCCCGACTAGCGGGAGTGGATACCGGGGAGCTGTTTTTT; CDR3 protein: CASSPRLAGVDTGELFF; J gene: TRBJ2-2; D gene: TRBD2; V gene: TRBV4-1; clone size: -
CDR3 DNA: TGTGCCAGCAGCTTAGGGCGCCCCAACTATGGCTACACCTTC; CDR3 protein: CASSLGRPNYGYTF; J gene: TRBJ1-2; D gene: -; V gene: TRBV13; clone size: large
CDR3 DNA: TGTGCCAGCAGCTTACGGCTAGCGGGGAACAATGAGCAGTTCTTC; CDR3 protein: CASSLRLAGNNEQFF; J gene: TRBJ2-1; D gene: TRBD2; V gene: TRBV7-9; clone size: -